These T cell receptor beta chains were read from a single sample in a study of T cell responses to AZD1222 COVID-19 vaccine. Produced via immunoSEQ multiplex PCR; TCRdb's table is partial and in-frame only. The data contain about 120,000 clones, around 87% of them singletons. The sample was peripheral blood, taken on day 0 of AZD1222 vaccination. These receptors were obtained from an adult in good health. Both conserved end residues are part of each CDR3. A D gene is named only where the DNA matches it firmly. Rows may omit the clone size; those that give it use once, few, many or a size class.

len,d_gene,abundance,j_gene,v_gene,CDR3nt,CDR3aa
16,.,.,TRBJ1-3,TRBV4-1,TGCGCCAGCAGCCTCCGGGACGCCTCCTCTGGAAACACCATATATTTT,CASSLRDASSGNTIYF
15,TRBD1,once,TRBJ2-1,TRBV5-1,TGCGCCAGCAGCTTGGCCACAGGGGGATACAATGAGCAGTTCTTC,CASSLATGGYNEQFF
14,.,once,TRBJ1-1,TRBV10-2,TGCGCCAGCAGTGCGGGGGGAAGGAACACTGAAGCTTTCTTT,CASSAGGRNTEAFF
15,TRBD2,once,TRBJ2-1,TRBV9,TGTGCCAGCAGCCCCCTAAGCGGGACCTACAATGAGCAGTTCTTC,CASSPLSGTYNEQFF
16,.,.,TRBJ1-5,TRBV2,TGTGCCAGCACTCAAACGGGACTCTCCGGCCGTGGGCCCCAGCATTTT,CASTQTGLSGRGPQHF
14,TRBD2,.,TRBJ2-7,TRBV19,TGTGCCAGTAGTTACGGGACTAGCGGCTACGAGCAGTACTTC,CASSYGTSGYEQYF
13,.,.,TRBJ1-1,TRBV6-1,TGTGCCAGCAGTGACAGCGGCTACACTGAAGCTTTCTTT,CASSDSGYTEAFF
11,.,.,TRBJ2-1,TRBV3-1/TRBV3-2,TGTGCCAGCAGGATGTACAATGAGCAGTTCTTC,CASRMYNEQFF
14,TRBD2,.,TRBJ2-5,TRBV27,TGTGCCAGCAGTTCGGGACTAGGGATAGAGACCCAGTACTTC,CASSSGLGIETQYF
14,TRBD2,.,TRBJ2-2,TRBV10-2,TGCGCCAGCGGGGGACTAGGCGGTGCCGGGGAGCTGTTTTTT,CASGGLGGAGELFF
11,TRBD1,.,TRBJ1-3,TRBV7-8,TGTGCCAGCAGCGAAGGGACAGGAGAAGGGTTT,CASSEGTGEGF
15,TRBD2,.,TRBJ2-1,TRBV19,TGTGCCAGTAGTACTGGGGGAGGGCGGTACAATGAGCAGTTCTTC,CASSTGGGRYNEQFF
13,.,.,TRBJ2-7,TRBV2,TGTGCCAGCATACAGGGCACTTCGTCGGAGCAGTACTTC,CASIQGTSSEQYF
13,.,.,TRBJ2-6,TRBV9,TGTGCCAGCAGCCCCCCTGGGGCCAACGTCCTGACTTTC,CASSPPGANVLTF
17,.,.,TRBJ2-1,TRBV9,TGTGCCAGCAGCGTAGAAATAAGGGGGCCGGGGGACAATGAGCAGTTCTTC,CASSVEIRGPGDNEQFF
16,TRBD2,.,TRBJ2-3,TRBV5-1,TGCGCCAGCAGCCCGACTAGCGGGGGGGGCACAGATACGCAGTATTTT,CASSPTSGGGTDTQYF